This entry lists 15 T cell receptor beta chains sequenced from one sample in a study of radiotherapy plus CTLA-4 blockade in lung cancer. The method was immunoSEQ multiplex PCR; TCRdb's version includes in-frame clones alone and lacks a portion of them. Of about 72,000 clones listed, roughly 75% are singletons. The sample consisted of peripheral blood, taken from a patient treated with radiotherapy plus ipilimumab. These receptors were taken from a human donor with non-small cell lung cancer who had a complete response to radiotherapy plus ipilimumab.

This clone was seen only a few times. This sequence joins TRBV7-6 and TRBJ2-3; TRBD2 agrees at 7 bases. The CDR3 spans 16 residues. Germline trimming cut 2 bases from V and 10 bases from J; bases unmatched to any gene: 15. Germline V gene lookup returns CDR1 SGHVS and CDR2 FNYEAQ. CDR3 in DNA: TGTGCCAGCAGCTTAAACTCCGGCGGGAGAGCGGACGCGCAGTATTTT. Its protein is CASSLNSGGRADAQYF. Full variable domain (outside the CDR3, taken from reference TRBV7-6 and TRBJ2-3): GAGVSQSPRYKVTKRGQDVALRCDPISGHVSLYWYRQALGQGPEFLTYFNYEAQQDKSGLPNDRFSAERPEGSISTLTIQRTEQRDSAMYRCASSLNSGGRADAQYFGPGTRLTVL.

In this sample, this clone turned up a few times. The chain is built from TRBV6-5 and TRBJ2-1; D is possibly TRBD2 (6 bases). The CDR3 length is 14 residues. Germline CDR1 MNHEY, CDR2 SVGAGI. Trimming removed 1 base from V and 7 bases from J, with 11 bases in between. The CDR3: CASSYLASANEQFF. CDR3 nucleotides: TGTGCCAGCAGTTACTTGGCTAGCGCGAATGAGCAGTTCTTC.

The genes are TRBV11-3 and TRBJ1-1, with 7 nucleotides matching TRBD1. This CDR3 has 19 amino acids. Unmatched junction bases numbered 18, after V lost 4 bases and J lost 1 base. Germline CDR1 reads SGHNT; CDR2 reads YENEEA. The CDR3 coding sequence is TGTGCCAGCAGCTCCCTTAAGAGGCAGGGGGGTAGAAAGAACACTGAAGCTTTCTTT. Translation gives CASSSLKRQGGRKNTEAFF. Looking up the rest from reference TRBV11-3 and TRBJ1-1 gives the full variable domain: EAGVVQSPRYKIIEKKQPVAFWCNPISGHNTLYWYLQNLGQGPELLIRYENEEAVDDSQLPKDRFSAERLKGVDSTLKIQPAELGDSAVYLCASSSLKRQGGRKNTEAFFGQGTRLTVV.

The CDR3 is CASGPVLSQGPGANVLTF. The CDR3 DNA is TGCGCCAGCGGCCCGGTACTGAGTCAGGGGCCTGGGGCCAACGTCCTGACTTTC. This chain connects TRBV5-1 to TRBJ2-6, with a tentative D call TRBD1 (6 bases). The CDR3 covers 18 residues. The germline V gene has CDR1 SGHRS and CDR2 YFSETQ. V was shortened by 7 bases and J by 2 bases, with 22 bases between the two germline ends.

The gene calls are TRBV29-1 and TRBJ1-1; D perhaps matches TRBD1 (6 bases). Germline assignment: CDR1 SQVTM and CDR2 ANQGSEA. V dropped 8 bases and J dropped 7 bases, with 14 bases sitting between them. The CDR3 extends over 11 amino acids. CDR3 amino acids: CSSRGGIEAFF. The CDR3 DNA follows: TGCAGCTCCCGGGGGGGCATTGAAGCTTTCTTT.

The genes are TRBV2 and TRBJ2-3; no reliable D call. Germline V gene data show CDR1 as SNHLY and CDR2 as FYNNEI. CDR3 length: 13 amino acids. The germline V and J ends were trimmed by 7 bases and 2 bases, with 10 bases remaining between them. The DNA of the CDR3 is TGTGCCAGCAAAGACGGACCCACAGATACGCAGTATTTT. Encoded protein: CASKDGPTDTQYF.

The rearrangement uses TRBV4-1 and TRBJ2-2; possibly TRBD1 or TRBD2 for D (6 bases each). Germline values: CDR1 MGHRA, CDR2 YSYEKL. V was shortened by 1 base and J by 2 bases, with 17 bases between the two germline ends. This CDR3 contains 18 residues. CDR3 coding DNA: TGCGCCAGCAGCCAAGGTGGGCTGGGGGGCCTTAACACCGGGGAGCTGTTTTTT. This sequence encodes CASSQGGLGGLNTGELFF.

The chain is built from TRBV5-6 and TRBJ2-7, with TRBD2 identical over 15 bases. After removal of 4 bases from V and 4 bases from J, the junction contained 6 bases not matched to a gene. Germline CDR1 is SGHDT and CDR2 is YYEEEE. CDR3 length: 16 residues. CDR3 residues: CASSRGLAGGRYEQYF. CDR3 bases: TGTGCCAGCAGCCGAGGACTAGCGGGGGGGCGGTACGAGCAGTACTTC.

This clone was seen more than once but under ten times. V usage is TRBV19 and J usage is TRBJ2-1; 10 bases line up with TRBD2. This CDR3 spans 15 amino acids. CDR1 and CDR2 (germline): LNHDA, SQIVND (reference sequence). V gave up 5 bases and J gave up 0 bases; unmatched junction bases: 1. The chain's CDR3 is CASSGLAASYNEQFF. Here the CDR3 DNA reads TGTGCCAGTAGTGGACTAGCGGCCTCCTACAATGAGCAGTTCTTC. The variable domain in full, with the rest retrieved from reference TRBV19 and TRBJ2-1, is DGGITQSPKYLFRKEGQNVTLSCEQNLNHDAMYWYRQDPGQGLRLIYYSQIVNDFQKGDIAEGYSVSREKKESFPLTVTSAQKNPTAFYLCASSGLAASYNEQFFGPGTRLTVL.

The chain couples TRBV19 to TRBJ1-2; 10 positions agree with TRBD1. In germline, CDR1 is LNHDA, CDR2 SQIVND (reference sequence). The CDR3 extends over 18 amino acids. V was pared by 6 bases and J by 0 bases, with 13 bases of the junction left unmatched. CDR3 in amino acids: CASSPNVGTGASNYGYTF. CDR3 in DNA: TGTGCCAGTAGCCCGAACGTTGGGACAGGGGCTTCTAACTATGGCTACACCTTC.

This clone has a single count. The rearrangement joins TRBV6-1 to TRBJ2-7, with TRBD1 matching 7 bases. The V segment lost 5 bases and the J segment 7 bases; nucleotides outside the gene matches: 8. The CDR3 has 13 amino acids. The germline V gene has CDR1 MNHNS and CDR2 SASEGT. CDR3 in DNA: TGTGCCAGCAGTTTAACAGGGGTGGGGGAGCAGTACGTC. It translates to CASSLTGVGEQYV.

The genes are TRBV7-8 and TRBJ2-7; weak D call: TRBD2 (5 bases). This CDR3 is built from 15 residues. V was clipped by 1 base and J by 6 bases, with 16 bases between them. CDR1 and CDR2 from the germline V gene are SGHVS and FQNEAQ. The CDR3 region has the DNA TGTGCCAGCAGCTTAGTAAGGGCCAGCGGTGCCGAGCAGTACGTC. The encoded protein is CASSLVRASGAEQYV.

This sequence joins TRBV5-1 and TRBJ2-5, with D maybe TRBD1 (5 bases). The CDR3 loop spans 14 amino acids. Germline CDR1 SGHRS, CDR2 YFSETQ. Between the trimmed V and J ends, which lost 4 bases and 1 base, there was a span of 11 bases. CDR3 in DNA: TGCGCCAGCAGCCCTACAGGATTCCAAGAGACCCAGTACTTC. This codes for CASSPTGFQETQYF.

The chain couples TRBV30 to TRBJ1-5; D gene uncertain. CDR3 length equals 13 residues. Trimming stripped 2 bases from V and 1 base from J, with 6 bases between. CDR1 is GTSNPN, CDR2 SVGIG, per germline (reference sequence). Written as DNA, the CDR3 is TGTGCCTGGAGTATTGAAAGCAATCAGCCCCAGCATTTT. This gives the protein CAWSIESNQPQHF.

In its sample, this clone was seen a few times. The rearrangement uses TRBV7-2 and TRBJ2-7; D remains ambiguous. This CDR3 comprises 13 residues. The V and J ends lost 3 bases and 3 bases respectively, with 9 bases between them. Germline V gene data show CDR1 as SGHTA and CDR2 as FQGNSA. CDR3 region: CASSLQHFYEQYF. DNA of the CDR3: TGTGCCAGCAGCTTGCAACATTTCTACGAGCAGTACTTC.